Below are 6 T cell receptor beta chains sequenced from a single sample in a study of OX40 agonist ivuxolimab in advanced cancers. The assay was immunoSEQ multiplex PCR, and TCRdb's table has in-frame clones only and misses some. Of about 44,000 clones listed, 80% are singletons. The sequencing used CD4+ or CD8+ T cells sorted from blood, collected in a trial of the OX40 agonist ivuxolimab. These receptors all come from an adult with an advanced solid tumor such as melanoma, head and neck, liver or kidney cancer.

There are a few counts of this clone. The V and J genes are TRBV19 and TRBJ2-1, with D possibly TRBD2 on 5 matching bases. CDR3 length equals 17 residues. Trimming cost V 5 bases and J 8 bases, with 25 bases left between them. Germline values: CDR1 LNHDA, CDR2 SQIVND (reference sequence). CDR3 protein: CASSAARLFLRVDEQFF. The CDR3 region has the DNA TGTGCCAGTAGTGCCGCCCGACTATTCCTCCGGGTTGATGAGCAGTTCTTC.

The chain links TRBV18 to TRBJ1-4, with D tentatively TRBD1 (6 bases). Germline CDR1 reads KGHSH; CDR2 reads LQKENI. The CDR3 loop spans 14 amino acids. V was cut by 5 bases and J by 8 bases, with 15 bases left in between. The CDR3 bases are TGTGCCAGCTCAGGAGAACAGGGAAACGAAAAACTGTTTTTT. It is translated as CASSGEQGNEKLFF.

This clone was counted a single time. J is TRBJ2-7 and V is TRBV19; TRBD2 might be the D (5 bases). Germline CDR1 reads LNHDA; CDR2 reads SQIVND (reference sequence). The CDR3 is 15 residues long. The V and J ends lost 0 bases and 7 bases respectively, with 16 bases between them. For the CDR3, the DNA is TGTGCCAGTAGTATAGATCCTACCCTAGCCGGGGAGCAGTACTTC. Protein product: CASSIDPTLAGEQYF. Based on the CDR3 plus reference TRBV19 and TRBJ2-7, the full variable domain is DGGITQSPKYLFRKEGQNVTLSCEQNLNHDAMYWYRQDPGQGLRLIYYSQIVNDFQKGDIAEGYSVSREKKESFPLTVTSAQKNPTAFYLCASSIDPTLAGEQYFGPGTRLTVT.

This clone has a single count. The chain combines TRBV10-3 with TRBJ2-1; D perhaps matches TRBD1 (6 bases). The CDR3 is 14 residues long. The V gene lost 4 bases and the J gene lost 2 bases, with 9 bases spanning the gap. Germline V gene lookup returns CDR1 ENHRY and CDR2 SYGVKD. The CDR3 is CAISARTAYNEQFF. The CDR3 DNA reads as TGTGCCATCAGTGCCAGGACAGCCTACAATGAGCAGTTCTTC.

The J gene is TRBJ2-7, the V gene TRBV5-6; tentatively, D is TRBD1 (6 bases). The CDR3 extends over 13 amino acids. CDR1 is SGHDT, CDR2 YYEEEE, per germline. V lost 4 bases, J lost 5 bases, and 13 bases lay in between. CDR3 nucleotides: TGTGCCAGCAGCACCCAGGGGCGCGACGAGCAGTACTTC. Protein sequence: CASSTQGRDEQYF.

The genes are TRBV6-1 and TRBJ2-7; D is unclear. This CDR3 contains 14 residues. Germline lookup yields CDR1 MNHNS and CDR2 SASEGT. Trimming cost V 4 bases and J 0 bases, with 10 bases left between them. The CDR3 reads CASSGQTYSYEQYF. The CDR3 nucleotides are TGTGCCAGCAGTGGCCAGACATACTCCTACGAGCAGTACTTC.